The text below deals with one TCR beta chain. This specimen comes from a study of blood T cell repertoires in COVID-19. In the study overall: Sites across the United States, Italy and Spain contributed samples from acute and convalescent COVID-19. PBMCs, B-cell-depleted T cells, or T cells provided the cDNA or gDNA that made up the material.

With V trimmed by 5 bases and J by 4 bases, 7 bases remained unmatched. The length of the CDR3 is 15 residues. Germline V CDR1 and CDR2: SGHRS, YFSETQ. In the source study's methods: Estimation of nucleated cell counts relied on the amplification of reference gene primers. Produced via immunoSEQ multiplex PCR; TCRdb's table is partial and in-frame only. V and J calls and clone size are given by that table; D and trimming were obtained from the DNA. The sample lists 140,000 or so clones, approximately 80% occurring once. Sequenced: peripheral blood. This chain joins TRBV5-1 and TRBJ1-1; 11 bases line up with TRBD1. This TCR derives from a woman in her fifties or sixties with acute or convalescent COVID-19. The CDR3 reads CASRVGGTGGTEAFF. The CDR3 bases are TGCGCCAGCAGGGTGGGCGGGACAGGGGGCACTGAAGCTTTCTTT.